The 18 T cell receptor beta chains given below trace back to one sample, sequenced in a study of blood T cell repertoires in COVID-19. Method: immunoSEQ multiplex PCR; TCRdb's copy keeps in-frame clones and lacks some. The sample consists of 140,000 to 150,000 clones, 65% to 85% of them appearing once. Sequenced: peripheral blood. The receptors were gathered from a man aged 50 or older with active or convalescent COVID-19.

This clone was found a few times. J is TRBJ2-3 and V is TRBV7-3; 8 bases agree with TRBD1. There are 16 residues in the CDR3. The trim removed 5 bases at V and 8 bases at J, leaving 15 bases unmatched. Germline V gives CDR1 SGHTA, CDR2 FQGTGA. CDR3 sequence: CASSPPGTGRLGTQYF. Here the CDR3 DNA reads TGTGCCAGCAGCCCCCCCGGGACAGGACGTCTAGGTACGCAGTATTTT.

This chain joins TRBV6-6 and TRBJ2-7, with D possibly matching TRBD1 (6 bases). The germline V and J ends were trimmed by 6 bases and 0 bases, with 15 bases remaining between them. CDR3 length equals 15 residues. The V gene's germline CDR1 is MNHNY and CDR2 SVGAGI (reference sequence). As DNA, the CDR3 is TGTGCCAGCAGCCCCGGGACACCCAGCTCCTACGAGCAGTACTTC. Residues: CASSPGTPSSYEQYF.

The gene calls are TRBV7-3 and TRBJ2-1, with no clear D. CDR3 size: 13 residues. Per germline, CDR1 SGHTA and CDR2 FQGTGA. V was cut by 4 bases and J by 5 bases, with 9 bases left in between. The CDR3 nucleotides read TGTGCCAGCAGCTCAAAAGCCCACAATGAGCAGTTCTTC. Protein: CASSSKAHNEQFF.

The chain employs TRBV5-1 and TRBJ2-7, with 7 positions matching TRBD2. The germline V gene encodes CDR1 SGHRS and CDR2 YFSETQ. V was clipped by 4 bases and J by 7 bases; unmatched bases: 14. This CDR3 comprises 15 residues. CDR3: CASSVAGEGSREQYF. DNA for the CDR3: TGCGCCAGCAGCGTCGCGGGAGAGGGGTCTAGGGAGCAGTACTTC.

This clone came up a few times. The rearrangement links TRBV10-2 to TRBJ1-5; tentatively, D is TRBD1 (6 bases). Germline V gene lookup returns CDR1 WSHSY and CDR2 SAAADI. The CDR3 has 13 residues. V lost 6 bases, J lost 1 base, and 7 bases lay in between. The CDR3 DNA follows: TGCGCCAGCAGAGGGGGAAGCAATCAGCCCCAGCATTTT. Protein sequence: CASRGGSNQPQHF.

The chain combines TRBV9 with TRBJ2-3; D not certain. Trimming took 7 bases from V and 8 from J, leaving 14 bases between them. The CDR3 is 12 residues long. The germline CDR1 and CDR2 sequences are SGDLS and YYNGEE. The CDR3 protein is CASASALGTQYF. CDR3 in DNA: TGTGCCAGCGCGAGCGCTTTGGGTACGCAGTATTTT.

This clone was seen repeatedly, ten times or more. The CDR3 reads CASSFGTGGGNYGYTF. The CDR3, as DNA: TGTGCCAGCAGCTTCGGGACAGGGGGAGGGAACTATGGCTACACCTTC. The gene calls are TRBV7-9 and TRBJ1-2; 11 bases are shared with TRBD1. V was clipped by 3 bases and J by 2 bases; unmatched bases: 5. The germline CDR1 and CDR2 sequences are SEHNR and FQNEAQ (reference sequence). The CDR3 length is 16 residues.

The chain recombines TRBV4-1 with TRBJ2-7, with 13 nucleotides matching TRBD2. The CDR3 runs 14 residues. The junction had 0 bases not matched to a gene; V was cut back by 5 bases and J by 2 bases. CDR1 is MGHRA, CDR2 YSYEKL, per germline. This chain's CDR3 is CASSGLAGAYEQYF. As DNA, the CDR3 is TGCGCCAGCAGCGGACTAGCGGGAGCCTACGAGCAGTACTTC.

The chain carries TRBV14 and TRBJ2-5; D call uncertain. The CDR3 has 12 residues. The V end lost 1 base, the J end lost 6 bases, and 6 bases lay between the germline ends. Germline lookup yields CDR1 SGHDN and CDR2 FVKESK. CDR3 residues: CASSQARKTQYF. CDR3 nucleotide sequence: TGTGCCAGCAGCCAAGCTAGGAAGACCCAGTACTTC. Using reference TRBV14 and TRBJ2-5 for the parts outside the CDR3, the full variable domain is EAGVTQFPSHSVIEKGQTVTLRCDPISGHDNLYWYRRVMGKEIKFLLHFVKESKQDESGMPNNRFLAERTGGTYSTLKVQPAELEDSGVYFCASSQARKTQYFGPGTRLLVL.

This chain links TRBV27 with TRBJ2-7, with D maybe TRBD2 (7 bases). This CDR3 comprises 14 residues. The V gene's germline CDR1 is MNHEY and CDR2 SMNVEV (reference sequence). The V end was cut by 1 base, the J end by 6 bases, with 13 bases between. CDR3: CASSLFRGGGEQYF. CDR3 coding DNA: TGTGCCAGCAGTTTATTTCGGGGAGGGGGCGAGCAGTACTTC.

The chain carries TRBV2 and TRBJ2-5; D perhaps matches TRBD2 (7 bases). The CDR3 sequence is 15 residues long. Per the germline V gene, CDR1 is SNHLY and CDR2 is FYNNEI. V lost 7 bases and J 4 bases, leaving 19 bases between the germline ends. CDR3 nucleotides: TGTGCCAGCACCCTCGGAGGGGGGGTTGGAGAGACCCAGTACTTC. It specifies CASTLGGGVGETQYF.

About this clone: This could be a read error, since a much larger clone is one nucleotide away. The rearrangement uses TRBV9 and TRBJ2-1; D gene uncertain. Trimming took off 2 bases at V and 5 bases at J, with 5 bases between the two ends. The germline CDR1 and CDR2 sequences are SGDLS and YYNGEE. This CDR3 region has 12 residues. CDR3 coding DNA: TGTGCCAGCAGCGTGGCAGACAATGAGCAGTTCTTC. As protein: CASSVADNEQFF. Supplemented by reference TRBV9 and TRBJ2-1, the full variable domain reads DSGVTQTPKHLITATGQRVTLRCSPRSGDLSVYWYQQSLDQGLQFLIQYYNGEERAKGNILERFSAQQFPDLHSELNLSSLELGDSALYFCASSVADNEQFFGPGTRLTVL.

The rearrangement joins TRBV3-1 (or the pseudogene TRBV3-2) to TRBJ2-1; 13 nucleotides line up with TRBD2. The length of the CDR3 is 16 residues. Germline V gene data show CDR1 as LGHDT and CDR2 as YNNKEL (reference sequence). The V and J ends lost 1 base and 10 bases, in that order; junction bases with no gene match: 7. This CDR3 is CASSQARTSGSGEQFF. In DNA form, the CDR3 reads TGTGCCAGCAGCCAAGCTAGGACTAGCGGGAGTGGGGAGCAGTTCTTC.

This chain connects TRBV7-9 to TRBJ2-1; tentatively, D is TRBD1 (6 bases). V was shortened by 6 bases and J by 10 bases, with 16 bases between the two germline ends. Germline lookup yields CDR1 SEHNR and CDR2 FQNEAQ (reference sequence). This CDR3 spans 13 amino acids. DNA of the CDR3: TGTGCCAGCAGGATTTTGTCAGGGACAGAGCAGTTCTTC. Protein: CASRILSGTEQFF.

This chain links TRBV7-9 with TRBJ2-2; 8 bases are a match to TRBD1. The germline gives CDR1 SEHNR, CDR2 FQNEAQ (reference sequence). V shed 5 bases and J 2 bases; nucleotides not matched to a gene: 7. The CDR3 is made up of 16 amino acids. CDR3 protein: CASSGRQGINTGELFF. The CDR3 coding sequence is TGTGCCAGCAGCGGACGACAGGGGATAAACACCGGGGAGCTGTTTTTT.

The J gene is TRBJ2-5, the V gene TRBV5-1, with 12 bases that match TRBD1. The V and J ends lost 4 bases and 0 bases, in that order; junction bases with no gene match: 4. This CDR3 has 16 residues. Germline lookup yields CDR1 SGHRS and CDR2 YFSETQ. The CDR3, as DNA: TGCGCCAGCAGCCCCGGGACAGGGGGCTACCAAGAGACCCAGTACTTC. It is translated as CASSPGTGGYQETQYF.

The V call is TRBV7-3, the J call TRBJ1-1; 7 nucleotides agree with TRBD1. J was trimmed by 1 base and V by 0 bases; bases with no gene match: 2. CDR1 and CDR2 (germline): SGHTA, FQGTGA. The CDR3 loop spans 15 amino acids. Here the CDR3 DNA reads TGTGCCAGCAGCTTAACGGCAGGGGGGAACACTGAAGCTTTCTTT. Its protein is CASSLTAGGNTEAFF.

The chain has TRBV5-5 and TRBJ2-5, with unresolved D. V was pared by 3 bases and J by 0 bases, with 9 bases between. In germline, CDR1 is SGHKS, CDR2 YYEKEE (reference sequence). The CDR3 runs to 14 residues. The CDR3 DNA reads TGTGCCAGCAGCTCCTCAAGAGACCAAGAGACCCAGTACTTC. Protein sequence: CASSSSRDQETQYF.